What follows are 28 T cell receptor beta chains derived from one specimen sequenced in a study of blood T cell repertoires in COVID-19. The repertoire was sequenced with immunoSEQ multiplex PCR; TCRdb's copy has only in-frame clones and lacks some. The profile shows 30,000 to 35,000 clones, around four fifths of them singletons. Sequenced material: peripheral blood. These receptors were obtained from a middle-aged man with acute or convalescent COVID-19.

This clone was observed a few times. The rearrangement joins TRBV28 to TRBJ2-7, with TRBD2 matching over 7 bases. Per the germline V gene, CDR1 is MDHEN and CDR2 is SYDVKM. J gave up 6 bases and V 5 bases, and 16 bases lay outside the gene matches. The CDR3 has 16 amino acids. Written as DNA, the CDR3 is TGTGCCAGCAGTACTGACTTTAGCGGGTCGGGTGGCGAGCAGTACTTC. This codes for CASSTDFSGSGGEQYF.

V and J are TRBV6-5 and TRBJ1-5; 10 bases fit TRBD1. CDR1 MNHEY and CDR2 SVGAGI come from the germline V gene. CDR3 length: 15 residues. The J segment lost 6 bases and the V segment lost 4 bases, leaving 6 bases of the junction unmatched. DNA of the CDR3: TGTGCCAGCAGTTCCGGGACAGGGGACGGTCAGCCCCAGCATTTT. The encoded protein is CASSSGTGDGQPQHF.

The rearrangement joins TRBV5-6 to TRBJ2-5, with unresolved D. Trimming took off 2 bases at V and 5 bases at J, with 10 bases between the two ends. The CDR3 runs 13 residues. Germline V gene lookup returns CDR1 SGHDT and CDR2 YYEEEE. DNA of the CDR3: TGTGCCAGCAGCTTAAGACATCGGGAGACCCAGTACTTC. As protein: CASSLRHRETQYF.

The chain links TRBV28 to TRBJ2-2; 14 bases are a match to TRBD2. Germline CDR1 reads MDHEN; CDR2 reads SYDVKM. The CDR3 extends over 20 amino acids. J was trimmed by 4 bases and V by 7 bases; bases with no gene match: 17. The CDR3 loop is CASTKPPGLAGAGGTGELFF. The CDR3 DNA follows: TGTGCCAGCACCAAACCTCCGGGACTAGCGGGAGCGGGGGGCACCGGGGAGCTGTTTTTT.

The rearrangement joins TRBV7-8 to TRBJ2-7, with no clear D. CDR3 size: 11 residues. Trimming took off 2 bases at V and 6 bases at J, with 5 bases between the two ends. Germline V gene data show CDR1 as SGHVS and CDR2 as FQNEAQ. CDR3 sequence reads: CASSLSFEQYF. CDR3 DNA: TGTGCCAGCAGCTTATCGTTCGAGCAGTACTTC.

The rearrangement joins TRBV7-3 to TRBJ2-3; 9 nucleotides line up with TRBD1. After removal of 3 bases from V and 9 bases from J, the junction contained 10 bases not matched to a gene. In germline, CDR1 is SGHTA, CDR2 FQGTGA. This CDR3 has 15 amino acids. The CDR3 sequence: CASSFTGQGEGTQYF. The CDR3 DNA is TGTGCCAGCAGCTTCACGGGACAGGGAGAAGGGACGCAGTATTTT.

By share, this clone counts as medium-sized. The chain links TRBV5-4 to TRBJ2-2, with 7 bases matching TRBD2. Germline values: CDR1 SGHNT, CDR2 YYREEE (reference sequence). V lost 2 bases, J lost 1 base, and 2 bases stayed unmatched. This CDR3 is built from 15 residues. The CDR3 sequence: CASSLGTKNTGELFF. As DNA, the CDR3 is TGTGCCAGCAGCTTAGGGACTAAGAACACCGGGGAGCTGTTTTTT. Filled out from reference TRBV5-4 and TRBJ2-2, the complete variable domain reads ETGVTQSPTHLIKTRGQQVTLRCSSQSGHNTVSWYQQALGQGPQFIFQYYREEENGRGNFPPRFSGLQFPNYSSELNVNALELDDSALYLCASSLGTKNTGELFFGEGSRLTVL.

The chain carries TRBV19 and TRBJ2-2, with TRBD2 as a possible D gene (6 bases). The V end lost 8 bases, the J end lost 0 bases, and 10 bases lay between the germline ends. Germline-derived CDR1 and CDR2 are LNHDA and SQIVND (reference sequence). The CDR3 is 14 residues long. This CDR3 is CASSGTANTGELFF. DNA of the CDR3: TGTGCCAGTTCCGGGACTGCGAACACCGGGGAGCTGTTTTTT. Filled out from reference TRBV19 and TRBJ2-2, the complete variable domain reads DGGITQSPKYLFRKEGQNVTLSCEQNLNHDAMYWYRQDPGQGLRLIYYSQIVNDFQKGDIAEGYSVSREKKESFPLTVTSAQKNPTAFYLCASSGTANTGELFFGEGSRLTVL.

This clone was picked up one time. V gene TRBV11-2 combines with J gene TRBJ2-3; D not resolved. CDR1 and CDR2 from the germline V gene are SGHAT and FQNNGV. Between the trimmed V and J ends, which lost 4 bases and 2 bases, there was a span of 10 bases. The length of the CDR3 is 14 residues. CDR3 sequence: CASSSTDTTDTQYF. CDR3 sequence (DNA): TGTGCCAGCAGCTCCACAGATACCACAGATACGCAGTATTTT.

The genes are TRBV7-8 and TRBJ1-5; D remains ambiguous. The V gene lost 1 base and the J gene lost 3 bases, with 10 bases spanning the gap. CDR3 size: 15 residues. Germline V gene data show CDR1 as SGHVS and CDR2 as FQNEAQ. The CDR3 nucleotides read TGTGCCAGCAGCTTAGACACCCCTCTCAATCAGCCCCAGCATTTT. It specifies CASSLDTPLNQPQHF.

V is TRBV10-3 and J is TRBJ1-2; 10 bases are shared with TRBD1. V was clipped by 5 bases and J by 3 bases; unmatched bases: 3. This CDR3 is built from 14 residues. Germline CDR1 ENHRY, CDR2 SYGVKD. DNA of the CDR3: TGTGCCATCAGTACCGGACAGGGGGACTATGGCTACACCTTC. This sequence encodes CAISTGQGDYGYTF.

The chain couples TRBV5-1 to TRBJ1-1, with 7 nucleotides matching TRBD1. Trimming took 2 bases from V and 0 from J; bases not matched to a gene: 7. This CDR3 contains 16 residues. Germline V gene lookup returns CDR1 SGHRS and CDR2 YFSETQ. The CDR3 sequence: CASSLRQGGMNTEAFF. CDR3 coding DNA: TGCGCCAGCAGCTTAAGGCAGGGGGGTATGAACACTGAAGCTTTCTTT.

This chain uses TRBV6-2 or TRBV6-3 with TRBJ2-5, with 9 bases fitting TRBD1. This CDR3 spans 17 amino acids. Germline values: CDR1 MNHEY, CDR2 SVGEGT. Trimming at V came to 4 bases and at J to 0 bases, leaving 9 bases not matched to a gene. This CDR3 is CASSSHGQGHYQETQYF. In nucleotides, the CDR3 is TGTGCCAGCAGTTCCCACGGACAGGGGCATTACCAAGAGACCCAGTACTTC.

V gene TRBV4-1 combines with J gene TRBJ1-1; TRBD1 is a possible D gene (6 bases). This CDR3 contains 14 residues. Germline lookup yields CDR1 MGHRA and CDR2 YSYEKL. Between the trimmed V and J ends, which lost 3 bases and 5 bases, there was a span of 13 bases. CDR3 in DNA: TGCGCCAGCAGCCATAAACGGCAGGGGACTGAAGCTTTCTTT. It is translated as CASSHKRQGTEAFF.

The chain recombines TRBV12-3 or TRBV12-4 with TRBJ1-1, with D uncertain. This CDR3 has 12 amino acids. The ends were cut back, 3 bases at V and 6 bases at J, with 8 bases in the middle. CDR3 DNA: TGTGCCAGCAGTTTTCTCCCAGCTGAAGCTTTCTTT. It codes for CASSFLPAEAFF.

The chain couples TRBV18 to TRBJ2-5; a possible D gene is TRBD2 (5 bases). V was pared by 3 bases and J by 5 bases, with 10 bases between. The CDR3 has 13 residues. Per germline, CDR1 KGHSH and CDR2 LQKENI. In DNA, the CDR3 is TGTGCCAGCTCACCGCCGGGGTGGGAGACCCAGTACTTC. Translating gives CASSPPGWETQYF.

The J gene is TRBJ2-7, the V gene TRBV5-4; D possibly corresponds to TRBD1 (5 bases). The CDR3 spans 15 residues. V lost 0 bases to trimming and J lost 2 bases, with 12 bases between them. Germline lookup yields CDR1 SGHNT and CDR2 YYREEE (reference sequence). This CDR3 reads CASSLGQGAAYEQYF. CDR3 DNA sequence: TGTGCCAGCAGCTTGGGGCAGGGTGCCGCCTACGAGCAGTACTTC.

In its sample, this clone was seen a few times. This sequence joins TRBV24-1 and TRBJ2-7; D remains unclear. The V and J ends lost 4 bases and 6 bases respectively, with 12 bases between them. The germline V gene encodes CDR1 KGHDR and CDR2 SFDVKD. This CDR3 contains 13 residues. The CDR3 reads CATSDSLSGEQYF. For the CDR3, the DNA is TGTGCCACCAGTGACTCCCTCAGTGGCGAGCAGTACTTC.

This clone is labeled as medium-sized. J is TRBJ2-1 and V is TRBV6-6; 8 bases fit TRBD2. V lost 6 bases to trimming and J lost 9 bases; unmatched junction nucleotides: 16. CDR1 is MNHNY, CDR2 SVGAGI, per germline (reference sequence). The CDR3 is 16 amino acids. CDR3 protein: CASSHEIAGLGGEQFF. CDR3 nucleotide sequence: TGTGCCAGCAGCCACGAAATAGCGGGGCTAGGGGGTGAGCAGTTCTTC.

The gene calls are TRBV24-1 and TRBJ1-2; 7 bases fit TRBD1. The CDR3 covers 14 residues. Trimming removed 3 bases from V and 7 bases from J; junction bases left unmatched: 7. Germline V gene data show CDR1 as KGHDR and CDR2 as SFDVKD. The CDR3 sequence is CATSDRTGAGGYTF. The CDR3 nucleotides read TGTGCCACCAGTGATCGGACAGGAGCTGGTGGCTACACCTTC.

The rearrangement joins TRBV19 to TRBJ2-1; a possible D gene is TRBD2 (6 bases). The CDR3 runs 17 residues. Deletions cut 2 bases from V and 9 bases from J, with 23 bases between. Germline V lookup: CDR1 LNHDA, CDR2 SQIVND (reference sequence). This CDR3 reads CASSISPGTLGAAEQFF. The CDR3 DNA reads TGTGCCAGTAGTATATCACCCGGGACTTTAGGTGCGGCTGAGCAGTTCTTC.

The J gene is TRBJ2-1, the V gene TRBV25-1; 9 bases fit TRBD2. Germline loops: CDR1 MGHDK, CDR2 SYGVNS. V trimming: 1 base; J trimming: 4 bases; junction bases outside the gene matches: 5. The CDR3 sequence is 16 residues long. CDR3 in amino acids: CASSEWAGGVYNEQFF. In nucleotides, the CDR3 is TGTGCCAGCAGTGAATGGGCGGGAGGGGTATACAATGAGCAGTTCTTC.

The chain uses TRBV28 and TRBJ1-5, with a weak D call TRBD1 (5 bases). V was pared by 4 bases and J by 4 bases, with 11 bases between. Germline CDR1 and CDR2: MDHEN and SYDVKM. The CDR3 runs 14 residues. The CDR3 DNA reads as TGTGCCAGCAGTTGGCAGGGCGGAAATCAGCCCCAGCATTTT. Translated, it gives CASSWQGGNQPQHF.

The J gene is TRBJ1-2, the V gene TRBV27, with a tentative D call TRBD1 (5 bases). CDR3 length: 14 amino acids. Trimming pared 6 bases from V and 5 bases from J, leaving 16 bases between. CDR1 and CDR2 (germline): MNHEY, SMNVEV (reference sequence). Written as DNA, the CDR3 is TGTGCCAGCAGCCGGGTAGGGGCTGGGTATGGCTACACCTTC. This gives the protein CASSRVGAGYGYTF.

The chain combines TRBV5-1 with TRBJ2-3; 7 bases are a match to TRBD1. CDR3 length: 15 amino acids. V was clipped by 4 bases and J by 1 base; unmatched bases: 6. CDR1 SGHRS and CDR2 YFSETQ come from the germline V gene. The DNA for the CDR3 is TGCGCCAGCAGCGTCACAGGGGATGGCACAGATACGCAGTATTTT. This gives the protein CASSVTGDGTDTQYF.

V is TRBV2 and J is TRBJ1-1, with D possibly TRBD1 on 6 matching bases. This CDR3 has 15 residues. Trimming stripped 3 bases from V and 5 bases from J, with 16 bases between. CDR1 and CDR2 from the germline V gene are SNHLY and FYNNEI. The CDR3 reads CASSESITGQTEAFF. The CDR3 region has the DNA TGTGCCAGCAGTGAGAGTATTACAGGGCAGACTGAAGCTTTCTTT.

The V and J genes are TRBV14 and TRBJ2-1, with 7 nucleotides matching TRBD1. With V trimmed by 3 bases and J by 8 bases, 7 bases remained unmatched. Germline V gives CDR1 SGHDN, CDR2 FVKESK. The CDR3 is 14 amino acids. The CDR3 sequence: CASSHLTRGYEQFF. Here the CDR3 DNA reads TGTGCCAGCAGCCACCTTACCAGGGGGTATGAGCAGTTCTTC.

V and J are TRBV15 and TRBJ2-5; D possibly corresponds to TRBD1 (6 bases). V dropped 6 bases and J dropped 5 bases, with 16 bases sitting between them. The V gene's germline CDR1 is LNHNV and CDR2 YYDKDF (reference sequence). The CDR3 covers 14 residues. The chain's CDR3 is CATRSDSLGETQYF. The CDR3 DNA follows: TGTGCCACCAGATCGGACAGCTTAGGTGAGACCCAGTACTTC.